This record looks at one T cell receptor (beta chain) sequence and its context. Its antigen is unknown. This entry belongs to a study of PD-1 blockade in classical Hodgkin lymphoma. General study results and limits: Complete responders possessed baseline diversity comparable to newly diagnosed patients.

Clones were sequenced by immunoSEQ multiplex PCR, and TCRdb holds only the in-frame ones, with some missing. Of 31,000 or so clones listed, about 85% are singletons. Each patient's relapse followed autologous stem cell transplantation, and brentuximab vedotin exposure varied. Isolation of CD4+ T cells from thawed PBMCs was performed by magnetic negative selection. CDR3 length: 13 residues. V was shortened by 5 bases and J by 2 bases, with 9 bases between the two germline ends. Germline lookup yields CDR1 SGHAT and CDR2 FQDESV (reference sequence). Sequenced material: CD4+ T cells from blood, taken at baseline. The chain joins TRBV11-1 to TRBJ1-2; tentative D call: TRBD1 (6 bases). The sequence came from a human donor with classical Hodgkin lymphoma. CDR3 loop: CASSLGANYGYTF. CDR3 in DNA: TGTGCCAGCAGCCTGGGGGCAAACTATGGCTACACCTTC.